Below are 15 T cell receptor beta chains sequenced from a single sample in a study of response to subunit inactivated influenza vaccine. TCRdb reprocessed the RT-PCR reads via MiXCR and lists one record per CDR3 protein. The table records hundreds of thousands of distinct CDR3 sequences, 20% to 25% of them present only once. Sequencing was performed on PBMCs from blood, taken approximately 20 months after vaccination. Source of these receptors: a man aged 50 to 69 who received an inactivated influenza vaccine.

This clonotype was observed a few times. The gene calls are TRBV20-1 and TRBJ1-5; D is uncertain. V lost 4 bases and J 7 bases, leaving 14 bases between the germline ends. Germline CDR1 DFQATT, CDR2 SNEGSKA (reference sequence). The CDR3 spans 13 residues. CDR3 bases: TGCAGTGCTACCGCTGGGAGGTCCCAGCCCCAGCATTTT. Translated: CSATAGRSQPQHF.

A note on this clonotype: A much larger clone is a single base away; this may be a read error. The rearrangement joins TRBV20-1 to TRBJ1-4; the D gene is possibly TRBD1 (5 bases). The CDR3 runs to 14 residues. Trimming left V 6 bases short and J 10 bases short, with 21 bases between. The germline V gene has CDR1 DFQATT and CDR2 SNEGSKA (reference sequence). The CDR3: CSASSWGDGGKLFF. CDR3 sequence (DNA): TGCAGTGCCAGCAGTTGGGGGGATGGTGGAAAACTGTTTTTT.

This CDR3 is CASQVSTSSYNEQFF. The CDR3 coding sequence is TGTGCCAGTCAGGTGTCCACGAGCTCCTACAATGAGCAGTTCTTC. V and J are TRBV2 and TRBJ2-1, with D uncertain. This CDR3 has 15 residues. The V gene's germline CDR1 is SNHLY and CDR2 FYNNEI. Trimming cost V 9 bases and J 0 bases, with 15 bases left between them.

In its sample, this clonotype was seen a few times. V gene TRBV12-3 or TRBV12-4 combines with J gene TRBJ2-7, with 9 bases identical to TRBD1. J was trimmed by 3 bases and V by 6 bases; bases with no gene match: 6. The CDR3 is 14 residues long. This CDR3 is CASRLGQGGYEQYF. CDR3 sequence (DNA): TGTGCCAGCAGGTTGGGACAGGGAGGCTACGAGCAGTACTTC.

This clonotype has just a few counts. The chain recombines TRBV15 with TRBJ1-3, with 11 bases that match TRBD1. From germline, CDR1 is LNHNV and CDR2 YYDKDF (reference sequence). J was trimmed by 2 bases and V by 0 bases; bases with no gene match: 3. This CDR3 has 17 residues. The CDR3 DNA reads as TGTGCCACCAGCAGAGACCCGGGACAGGGGGCTGGAAACACCATATATTTT. Amino acids: CATSRDPGQGAGNTIYF.

This clonotype has ten or more counts. V gene TRBV5-5 combines with J gene TRBJ1-1; no reliable D call. Germline lookup yields CDR1 SGHKS and CDR2 YYEKEE (reference sequence). Deletions cut 5 bases from V and 4 bases from J, with 15 bases between. The CDR3 runs to 14 residues. The DNA of the CDR3 is TGTGCCAGCAGGCCGGGGTTGGGGTCCACTGAAGCTTTCTTT. Translating it yields CASRPGLGSTEAFF.

CDR3 sequence (DNA): TGTGCCAGCAGCTCAGTCCTAAATCAGCCCCAGCATTTT. Translated, it gives CASSSVLNQPQHF. The chain uses TRBV12-3 or TRBV12-4 and TRBJ1-5; D call uncertain. This CDR3 is built from 13 residues. The V gene lost 6 bases and the J gene lost 4 bases, with 10 bases spanning the gap.

The chain links TRBV4-1 to TRBJ1-6, with D tentatively TRBD1 (6 bases). V lost 0 bases, J lost 10 bases, and 31 bases lay in between. The V gene's germline CDR1 is MGHRA and CDR2 YSYEKL. The CDR3 loop spans 21 amino acids. The CDR3 protein is CASSQDWAGVKLVAQTSPLHF. The CDR3 DNA sequence: TGCGCCAGCAGCCAAGATTGGGCAGGGGTGAAACTCGTTGCGCAGACCTCACCCCTCCACTTT.

V gene TRBV18 combines with J gene TRBJ1-1, with D unclear. Germline V CDR1 and CDR2: KGHSH, LQKENI. This CDR3 comprises 14 residues. Deletions cut 1 base from V and 2 bases from J, with 8 bases between. CDR3 in amino acids: CASSPRQINTEAFF. The CDR3 bases are TGTGCCAGCTCACCACGACAAATAAACACTGAAGCTTTCTTT. The variable domain in full, completed from reference TRBV18 and TRBJ1-1, reads NAGVMQNPRHLVRRRGQEARLRCSPMKGHSHVYWYRQLPEEGLKFMVYLQKENIIDESGMPKERFSAEFPKEGPSILRIQQVVRGDSAAYFCASSPRQINTEAFFGQGTRLTVV.

The rearrangement uses TRBV6-2 or TRBV6-3 and TRBJ1-2, with D possibly being TRBD1 (5 bases). Trimming removed 4 bases at V and 8 bases at J, with 20 bases between. This CDR3 has 15 amino acids. CDR1 is MNHEY and CDR2 is SVGEGT in the germline V gene. The CDR3 protein is CASSSPGGAPSGYTF. Written as DNA, the CDR3 is TGTGCCAGCAGTTCGCCCGGGGGAGCGCCCTCCGGCTACACCTTC.

This clonotype was seen only a few times. The genes are TRBV6-2 or TRBV6-3 and TRBJ1-5; possible D gene TRBD1, 5 bases. The germline V gene encodes CDR1 MNHEY and CDR2 SVGEGT. The CDR3 has 14 residues. V was pared by 6 bases and J by 2 bases, with 11 bases between. The CDR3 bases are TGTGCCAGCAGACCTACGGGGGGCAATCAGCCCCAGCATTTT. This encodes CASRPTGGNQPQHF.

V and J are TRBV24-1 and TRBJ2-7; the match to TRBD2 covers 7 bases. Germline-derived CDR1 and CDR2 are KGHDR and SFDVKD. The CDR3 length is 14 residues. V dropped 4 bases and J dropped 1; count of bases not matched to a gene: 3. In DNA, the CDR3 is TGTGCCACCAGTGAGGCGGGGGATTCCTACGAGCAGTACTTC. It is translated as CATSEAGDSYEQYF.

This clonotype showed up just a few times. The chain uses TRBV12-3 or TRBV12-4 and TRBJ2-3; the D gene is possibly TRBD1 (5 bases). V was clipped by 7 bases and J by 3 bases, with 17 bases between them. The CDR3 sequence is 15 residues long. CDR3 DNA: TGTGCCAGCAAAACCGCCCAGGGTTGGACAGATACGCAGTATTTT. It codes for CASKTAQGWTDTQYF.

In regard to this clonotype: A read error may be the cause here, since a much bigger clone is one base away. The rearrangement links TRBV4-3 to TRBJ2-7, with a tentative D call TRBD1 (6 bases). The CDR3 totals 14 residues. Per the germline V gene, CDR1 is LGHNA and CDR2 is YSLEER. The CDR3 DNA reads TGCGCCAGCAGCAAAGACCAGGGGCCCTACGAGCAGTACTTC. Its protein product is CASSKDQGPYEQYF.

This clonotype was picked up many times. The rearrangement joins TRBV3-1 to TRBJ1-5, with D possibly matching TRBD1 (5 bases). Germline V gene sequence: CDR1 LGHDT, CDR2 YNNKEL (reference sequence). The V and J ends lost 1 base and 9 bases respectively, with 19 bases between them. The CDR3 runs to 16 residues. CDR3 in DNA: TGTGCCAGCAGCCAAGGTCTTCCAGGGCCCGGGATGCCCCAGCATTTT. Protein: CASSQGLPGPGMPQHF. Using reference TRBV3-1 and TRBJ1-5 for the parts outside the CDR3, the full variable domain is DTAVSQTPKYLVTQMGNDKSIKCEQNLGHDTMYWYKQDSKKFLKIMFSYNNKELIINETVPNRFSPKSPDKAHLNLHINSLELGDSAVYFCASSQGLPGPGMPQHFGDGTRLSIL.